This T cell receptor beta chain was sequenced in a study of radiotherapy plus CTLA-4 blockade in lung cancer. Study background: Objective responses were seen in more than 15% of patients, disease control in about 30%.

There are a few counts of this clone. What it recognizes is unknown. Clones were sequenced by immunoSEQ multiplex PCR, and TCRdb holds only the in-frame ones, with some missing. The data contain roughly 32,000 clones, roughly four fifths of them singletons. CDR3 length equals 14 residues. Germline CDR1 reads MNHEY; CDR2 reads SVGAGI. V lost 6 bases and J lost 3, with 15 bases in between. Study-level results: Early blood T cell clone changes and increased post-radiation serum interferon-beta were reportedly the strongest response predictors. TCR clones from tumors expanded in blood after radiotherapy plus ipilimumab.

This receptor was obtained from a human donor with non-small cell lung cancer that progressed on radiotherapy plus ipilimumab. This chain connects TRBV6-5 to TRBJ2-7; a weak D match, TRBD1 (6 bases). Sample: peripheral blood, taken from a patient treated with radiotherapy plus ipilimumab. The CDR3 reads CASRTTGTFYEQYF. The DNA for the CDR3 is TGTGCCAGCAGAACAACCGGGACATTCTACGAGCAGTACTTC.